This T cell receptor (beta chain) appears in the sequencing data of a study of Graves' ophthalmopathy and Graves' hyperthyroidism. Transcripts of RNA were the source for amplifying TCR beta CDR3 regions. First-round RT-PCR relied on HTBI primers, and a second-round multiplex PCR came next. MiXCR, applied by TCRdb to the multiplex PCR reads, yields one record per CDR3 protein. The sample has 200,000 to 250,000 distinct CDR3 sequences, 20% to 25% seen once. Moderate-to-severe activity, CAS at least 3, NOSPECS at least 4 and duration under 3 months characterized donors with ophthalmopathy. Patients with other autoimmune diseases, uncontrolled infections, pregnancy or lactation were excluded. The table lists this clonotype with many counts. Germline CDR1 DFQATT, CDR2 SNEGSKA (reference sequence). Unmatched junction bases numbered 11, after V lost 0 bases and J lost 0 bases. The length of the CDR3 is 18 residues.

This chain joins TRBV20-1 and TRBJ1-5; 7 nucleotides agree with TRBD1. This receptor was obtained from a woman in her 50s with Graves' ophthalmopathy. The sample consisted of peripheral blood. The CDR3 nucleotides read TGCAGTGCTAGAGATCCCTGGGACAGAGATTATAGCAATCAGCCCCAGCATTTT. Its translation: CSARDPWDRDYSNQPQHF.